The 3 T cell receptor beta chains below come from one sample, sequenced in a study of blood T cell repertoires in COVID-19. The repertoire was sequenced with immunoSEQ multiplex PCR; TCRdb's copy has only in-frame clones and lacks some. The sample yields about 100,000 clones, roughly 92% seen once. Specimen: peripheral blood. The origin of the receptors is a man aged 70-80 years with acute or convalescent COVID-19.

The V call is TRBV5-1, the J call TRBJ1-1; TRBD1 matches 9 bases. The J segment lost 0 bases and the V segment lost 3 bases, leaving 9 bases of the junction unmatched. This CDR3 is 17 amino acids long. Germline-derived CDR1 and CDR2 are SGHRS and YFSETQ. The CDR3 is CASSWDRERPMNTEAFF. In DNA, the CDR3 is TGCGCCAGCAGCTGGGACAGGGAGCGACCCATGAACACTGAAGCTTTCTTT.

The chain links TRBV5-4 to TRBJ2-2, with 10 bases lining up with TRBD2. Germline lookup yields CDR1 SGHNT and CDR2 YYREEE (reference sequence). This CDR3 region has 16 residues. V was pared by 2 bases and J by 5 bases, with 6 bases of the junction left unmatched. The CDR3 is CASSFLAGARTGELFF. CDR3 coding DNA: TGTGCCAGCAGCTTTCTAGCGGGAGCGAGAACCGGGGAGCTGTTTTTT.

The chain recombines TRBV19 with TRBJ1-2, with a possible D match to TRBD1 (5 bases). CDR3 length: 14 amino acids. Deletions cut 2 bases from V and 6 bases from J, with 13 bases between. CDR1 is LNHDA and CDR2 is SQIVND in the germline V gene (reference sequence). CDR3 region: CASSISLQGHGYTF. The CDR3 bases are TGTGCCAGTAGTATAAGTCTCCAGGGTCATGGCTACACCTTC.